What follows describes a single T cell receptor beta chain. Its antigen is still unknown. The data originate from a study of cytomegalovirus exposure and HLA in healthy donors. The study's findings and limits: Using the classifier, cytomegalovirus status was reportedly diagnosed with high specificity and sensitivity. Subsequent analysis of the approximately 110 validation repertoires found a tendency for first-cohort TCR clusters to co-occur. The authors enumerated some 160 TCR beta chains as linked to cytomegalovirus. Rarity held for most TCR sequences, but there were some public TCRs that occurred in many donors.

Sequencing was performed with immunoSEQ multiplex PCR; in TCRdb, only in-frame clones are kept and a portion is missing. The table includes some 49,000 clones, around nine tenths detected once. The ends lost 5 bases at V and 5 bases at J; junction bases unmatched: 2. The CDR3 runs to 13 residues. Germline CDR1 is MNHNY and CDR2 is SVGAGI (reference sequence). Input material: PBMCs. The sequence came from a man aged 18 to 29 in good health and CMV-seronegative. The gene calls are TRBV6-6 and TRBJ2-1; TRBD2 matches 8 bases. This chain's CDR3 is CASSRLANNEQFF. Here the CDR3 DNA reads TGTGCCAGCAGTCGACTAGCGAACAATGAGCAGTTCTTC.